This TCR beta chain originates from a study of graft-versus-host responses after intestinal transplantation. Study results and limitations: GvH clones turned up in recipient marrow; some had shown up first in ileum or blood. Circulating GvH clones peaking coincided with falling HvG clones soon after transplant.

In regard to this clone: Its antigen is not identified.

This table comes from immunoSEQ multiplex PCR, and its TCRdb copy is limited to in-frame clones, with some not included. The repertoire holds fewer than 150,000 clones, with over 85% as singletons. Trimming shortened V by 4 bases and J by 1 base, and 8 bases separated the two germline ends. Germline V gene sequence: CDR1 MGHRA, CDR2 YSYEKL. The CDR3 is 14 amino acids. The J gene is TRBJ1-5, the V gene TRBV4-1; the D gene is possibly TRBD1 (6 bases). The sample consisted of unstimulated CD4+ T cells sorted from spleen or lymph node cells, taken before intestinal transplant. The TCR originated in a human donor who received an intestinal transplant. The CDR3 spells CASSLDRSNQPQHF. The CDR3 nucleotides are TGCGCCAGCAGCCTGGACAGAAGCAATCAGCCCCAGCATTTT.